The clone carrying this TCR beta chain was observed many times. What it binds is not known. The time point is: newly diagnosed GD, antithyroid drugs for less than 3 months. TCR sequences were obtained from RNA taken from PBMCs. Arm-PCR of CDR3 regions with iRepertoire HTBI primers generated TCR beta libraries. TCRdb called the multiplex PCR reads again in MiXCR, with one record for every CDR3 protein. The sample has about 420,000 distinct CDR3 sequences; about 17% are singletons. The sample comes from a study of regulatory T cells in long-lasting Graves disease. Whole-study results and caveats: TCR diversity in persistent Graves' patients was below that of newly diagnosed ones.

These same records also appear under a second study, on T cells in Graves' hyperthyroidism and ophthalmopathy.

The source was peripheral blood mononuclear cells (PBMCs), collected at new diagnosis, from a patient treated with antithyroid drugs. This receptor was taken from a woman aged 18-29 years with Graves disease.

The CDR3 protein is CASSFDPSLAGRTDTQYF. As DNA, the CDR3 is TGTGCCAGCAGTTTTGACCCCTCGCTAGCGGGACGCACAGATACGCAGTATTTT. This rearrangement joins TRBV27 to TRBJ2-3; the match to TRBD2 covers 9 bases. Germline values: CDR1 MNHEY, CDR2 SMNVEV (reference sequence). J lost 1 base, V lost 3 bases, and 11 bases had no gene match. The CDR3 extends over 18 amino acids.